A single sample is the source of the 22 T cell receptor beta chains below, sequenced in a study of control samples from healthy donors and cancer patients. TCRdb keeps only in-frame clones here, not all; method: immunoSEQ multiplex PCR. Of more than 95,000 clones listed, 85% to 95% were seen once; the top ten hold 8%. What was sequenced was blood. The receptors stem from a man younger than 35 in good health.

The rearrangement uses TRBV28 and TRBJ1-2; no reliable D call. The V and J ends lost 4 bases and 3 bases respectively, with 6 bases between them. CDR1 is MDHEN and CDR2 is SYDVKM in the germline V gene. The CDR3 has 12 residues. CDR3: CASSSRDYGYTF. The CDR3 DNA sequence: TGTGCCAGCAGTTCGAGGGACTATGGCTACACCTTC.

J is TRBJ1-5 and V is TRBV5-8; possibly TRBD1 for D (6 bases). The length of the CDR3 is 16 residues. Germline assignment: CDR1 SGHTS and CDR2 YDEGEE. With 4 bases removed from V and 2 bases from J, the gap between germline ends came to 16 bases. The CDR3 DNA follows: TGTGCCAGCAGCAGACCCACAGGGAAGGGCAATCAGCCCCAGCATTTT. Its protein is CASSRPTGKGNQPQHF.

The chain employs TRBV21-1 and TRBJ1-1. TRBV21-1 is described as a pseudogene. The CDR3 contains 17 residues. This CDR3 is CASSKEVPGGSNTEAFF. Here the CDR3 DNA reads TGTGCCAGCAGCAAAGAGGTCCCCGGGGGTTCGAACACTGAAGCTTTCTTT.

The chain employs TRBV11-1 and TRBJ2-1, with TRBD2 matching 11 bases. This CDR3 is built from 15 residues. The J segment lost 6 bases and the V segment lost 5 bases, leaving 6 bases of the junction unmatched. From germline, CDR1 is SGHAT and CDR2 FQDESV (reference sequence). The CDR3 sequence is CASSVSGGAFNEQFF. The CDR3 DNA reads as TGTGCCAGCAGCGTTAGCGGGGGGGCATTCAATGAGCAGTTCTTC.

CDR3 residues: CASSPPGLYGYTF. In nucleotides, the CDR3 is TGTGCCAGCTCACCACCGGGACTCTATGGCTACACCTTC. This rearrangement joins TRBV18 to TRBJ1-2; weak D call: TRBD1 (5 bases). Germline CDR1 KGHSH, CDR2 LQKENI. There are 13 residues in the CDR3. Trimming shortened V by 0 bases and J by 4 bases, and 6 bases separated the two germline ends.

The J gene is TRBJ2-7, the V gene TRBV2; 8 nucleotides align to TRBD1. The CDR3 sequence is 16 residues long. V trimming: 8 bases; J trimming: 0 bases; junction bases outside the gene matches: 12. Per germline, CDR1 SNHLY and CDR2 FYNNEI. The CDR3 is CASGNDRDRSSYEQYF. The CDR3 DNA is TGTGCCAGCGGAAATGACCGGGACAGGAGCTCCTACGAGCAGTACTTC. Combining the CDR3 with reference TRBV2 and TRBJ2-7 gives the whole variable domain EPEVTQTPSHQVTQMGQEVILRCVPISNHLYFYWYRQILGQKVEFLVSFYNNEISEKSEIFDDQFSVERPDGSNFTLKIRSTKLEDSAMYFCASGNDRDRSSYEQYFGPGTRLTVT.

The chain joins TRBV7-2 to TRBJ2-5; D may be TRBD1 (5 bases). The germline V gene encodes CDR1 SGHTA and CDR2 FQGNSA. The CDR3 length is 14 residues. V was cut by 0 bases and J by 1 base, with 6 bases left in between. This CDR3 is CASSLAQGQETQYF. The CDR3 DNA reads TGTGCCAGCAGCTTAGCGCAGGGCCAAGAGACCCAGTACTTC.

The rearrangement links TRBV5-1 to TRBJ1-1, with D perhaps matching TRBD1 (6 bases). The V gene lost 4 bases and the J gene lost 10 bases, with 17 bases spanning the gap. The CDR3 covers 13 residues. The V gene's germline CDR1 is SGHRS and CDR2 YFSETQ. The CDR3 bases are TGCGCCAGCAGCCTATCAGGGGTTTCGGGAGCTTTCTTT. This codes for CASSLSGVSGAFF.

The CDR3 DNA sequence: TGTGCCAGCATCGAGGGGGAAGGAGCTTTCTTT. It yields the protein CASIEGEGAFF. The chain has TRBV7-9 and TRBJ1-1; D is perhaps TRBD1 (6 bases). V was cut by 7 bases and J by 10 bases, with 13 bases left in between. CDR1 is SEHNR, CDR2 FQNEAQ, per germline (reference sequence). The CDR3 spans 11 residues.

The chain combines TRBV9 with TRBJ1-1; no definite D call. V lost 0 bases and J lost 1, with 4 bases in between. The germline V gene encodes CDR1 SGDLS and CDR2 YYNGEE. CDR3 length: 13 residues. The CDR3 bases are TGTGCCAGCAGCGTAGCTCCGAACACTGAAGCTTTCTTT. It codes for CASSVAPNTEAFF.

The V and J genes are TRBV6-5 and TRBJ1-1, with TRBD1 matching 7 bases. The V segment lost 10 bases and the J segment 0 bases; nucleotides outside the gene matches: 8. From germline, CDR1 is MNHEY and CDR2 SVGAGI. The CDR3 extends over 14 amino acids. CDR3 region: CATSGTDMNTEAFF. The CDR3 coding sequence is TGTGCCACGTCCGGGACAGACATGAACACTGAAGCTTTCTTT.

The chain carries TRBV7-9 and TRBJ2-1, with unresolved D. The germline V and J ends were trimmed by 2 bases and 5 bases, with 13 bases remaining between them. Germline CDR1 reads SEHNR; CDR2 reads FQNEAQ (reference sequence). The CDR3 sequence is 15 residues long. The CDR3, as DNA: TGTGCCAGCAGCTTAAGGGTCTCTGCTAACAATGAGCAGTTCTTC. Translated: CASSLRVSANNEQFF.

V usage is TRBV19 and J usage is TRBJ1-1, with no clear D. CDR1 LNHDA and CDR2 SQIVND come from the germline V gene (reference sequence). The CDR3 runs 15 residues. V dropped 3 bases and J dropped 5 bases, with 16 bases sitting between them. For the CDR3, the DNA is TGTGCCAGTAGTATTGGGCAGGCGGTAGGGACTGAAGCTTTCTTT. It yields the protein CASSIGQAVGTEAFF. Together with reference TRBV19 and TRBJ1-1, the CDR3 gives the full variable domain: DGGITQSPKYLFRKEGQNVTLSCEQNLNHDAMYWYRQDPGQGLRLIYYSQIVNDFQKGDIAEGYSVSREKKESFPLTVTSAQKNPTAFYLCASSIGQAVGTEAFFGQGTRLTVV.

The rearrangement joins TRBV4-3 to TRBJ1-3; TRBD1 aligns across 7 bases. J lost 1 base, V lost 3 bases, and 12 bases had no gene match. CDR1 is LGHNA and CDR2 is YSLEER in the germline V gene. The length of the CDR3 is 18 residues. CDR3 coding DNA: TGCGCCAGCAGCCATAATCTTCCCGCAGGGGGATCTGGAAACACCATATATTTT. Amino acid sequence: CASSHNLPAGGSGNTIYF.

This clone was seen more than once but under ten times. J is TRBJ1-4 and V is TRBV13; D call uncertain. The length of the CDR3 is 17 residues. Deletions cut 1 base from V and 0 bases from J, with 12 bases between. In germline, CDR1 is PRHDT, CDR2 FYEKMQ (reference sequence). The CDR3 DNA sequence: TGTGCCAGCAGCTTAGCCCTCTCACAGTCAACTAATGAAAAACTGTTTTTT. Amino acid sequence: CASSLALSQSTNEKLFF. Based on the CDR3 plus reference TRBV13 and TRBJ1-4, the full variable domain is AAGVIQSPRHLIKEKRETATLKCYPIPRHDTVYWYQQGPGQDPQFLISFYEKMQSDKGSIPDRFSAQQFSDYHSELNMSSLELGDSALYFCASSLALSQSTNEKLFFGSGTQLSVL.

V gene TRBV5-1 combines with J gene TRBJ1-1, with D possibly being TRBD1 (6 bases). V was shortened by 1 base and J by 1 base, with 17 bases between the two germline ends. Germline CDR1 SGHRS, CDR2 YFSETQ. This CDR3 has 17 residues. CDR3 nucleotide sequence: TGCGCCAGCAGCTTGCAGGGGCTGGCGGCAGCGAACACTGAAGCTTTCTTT. This sequence encodes CASSLQGLAAANTEAFF.

This clone was found once. V gene TRBV4-3 combines with J gene TRBJ2-5, with TRBD2 identical over 11 bases. The V and J ends lost 0 bases and 5 bases, in that order; junction bases with no gene match: 14. The CDR3 extends over 19 amino acids. Germline lookup yields CDR1 LGHNA and CDR2 YSLEER. The DNA for the CDR3 is TGCGCCAGCAGCCAAGAATCATCTTCACTAGCGGGAGTTTGGGAGACCCAGTACTTC. This translates into CASSQESSSLAGVWETQYF.

The gene calls are TRBV7-2 and TRBJ2-1; no reliable D call. Germline CDR1 is SGHTA and CDR2 is FQGNSA. The CDR3 totals 14 residues. The V gene lost 3 bases and the J gene lost 7 bases, with 13 bases spanning the gap. In nucleotides, the CDR3 is TGTGCCAGCAGCTTTAAAGGAATCGGAAATGAGCAGTTCTTC. Translated: CASSFKGIGNEQFF.

The rearrangement uses TRBV15 and TRBJ1-3; weak D call: TRBD1 (6 bases). Germline CDR1 and CDR2: LNHNV and YYDKDF (reference sequence). Trimming cost V 0 bases and J 3 bases, with 9 bases left between them. The CDR3 runs to 15 residues. The CDR3 spells CATSRDRGIGNTIYF. Here the CDR3 DNA reads TGTGCCACCAGCAGAGATAGGGGGATTGGAAACACCATATATTTT. The full variable domain, completed using reference TRBV15 and TRBJ1-3, is DAMVIQNPRYQVTQFGKPVTLSCSQTLNHNVMYWYQQKSSQAPKLLFHYYDKDFNNEADTPDNFQSRRPNTSFCFLDIRSPGLGDTAMYLCATSRDRGIGNTIYFGEGSWLTVV.

The J gene is TRBJ2-7, the V gene TRBV15, with D possibly TRBD2 on 5 matching bases. With 1 base removed from V and 4 bases from J, the gap between germline ends came to 14 bases. CDR3 length equals 15 residues. The germline CDR1 and CDR2 sequences are LNHNV and YYDKDF (reference sequence). The DNA of the CDR3 is TGTGCCACCAGCAGAGCGCTAGCCCCAGAATACGAGCAGTACTTC. It codes for CATSRALAPEYEQYF.

The chain couples TRBV9 to TRBJ1-1; weak D call: TRBD1 (6 bases). Germline lookup yields CDR1 SGDLS and CDR2 YYNGEE. CDR3 length: 16 amino acids. Trimming pared 0 bases from V and 1 base from J, leaving 13 bases between. Written as DNA, the CDR3 is TGTGCCAGCAGCGTAGCTACGACAGGCTCGAACACTGAAGCTTTCTTT. This translates into CASSVATTGSNTEAFF.

The chain combines TRBV27 with TRBJ1-2, with 7 nucleotides matching TRBD1. Losses at the gene ends were 1 base for V and 2 bases for J; bases not matched to a gene: 4. The CDR3 is made up of 15 amino acids. CDR1 MNHEY and CDR2 SMNVEV come from the germline V gene (reference sequence). CDR3 nucleotides: TGTGCCAGCAGTTTATATGCAGGGGGGAACTATGGCTACACCTTC. Protein sequence: CASSLYAGGNYGYTF.